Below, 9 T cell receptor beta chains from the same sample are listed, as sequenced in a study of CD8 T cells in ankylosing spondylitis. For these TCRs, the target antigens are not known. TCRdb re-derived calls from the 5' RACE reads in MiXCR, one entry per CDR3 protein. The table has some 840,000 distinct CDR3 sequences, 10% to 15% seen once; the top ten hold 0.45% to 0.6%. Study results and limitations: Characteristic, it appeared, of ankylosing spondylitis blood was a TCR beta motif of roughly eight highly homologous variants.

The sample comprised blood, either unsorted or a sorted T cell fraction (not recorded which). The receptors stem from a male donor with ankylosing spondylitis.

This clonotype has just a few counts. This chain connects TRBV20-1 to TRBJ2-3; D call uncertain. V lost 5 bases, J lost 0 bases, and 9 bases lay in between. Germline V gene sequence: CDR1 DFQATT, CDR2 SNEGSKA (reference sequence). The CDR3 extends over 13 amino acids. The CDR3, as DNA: TGCAGTGCTGGACGGATTAGCACAGATACGCAGTATTTT. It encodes CSAGRISTDTQYF.

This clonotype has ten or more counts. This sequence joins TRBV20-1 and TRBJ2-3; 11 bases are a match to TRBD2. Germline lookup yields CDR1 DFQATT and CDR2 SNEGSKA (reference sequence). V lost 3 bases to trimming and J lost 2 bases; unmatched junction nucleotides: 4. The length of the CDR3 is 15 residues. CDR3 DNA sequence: TGCAGTGCTAGGGTACTAGCGGGGGTCACAGATACGCAGTATTTT. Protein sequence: CSARVLAGVTDTQYF.

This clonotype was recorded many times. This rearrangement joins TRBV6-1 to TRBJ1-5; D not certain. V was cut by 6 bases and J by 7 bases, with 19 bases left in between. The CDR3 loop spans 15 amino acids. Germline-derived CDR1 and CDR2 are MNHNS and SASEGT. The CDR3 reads CASSPKTLPWQPQHF. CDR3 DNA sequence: TGTGCCAGCAGCCCAAAAACACTCCCGTGGCAGCCCCAGCATTTT.

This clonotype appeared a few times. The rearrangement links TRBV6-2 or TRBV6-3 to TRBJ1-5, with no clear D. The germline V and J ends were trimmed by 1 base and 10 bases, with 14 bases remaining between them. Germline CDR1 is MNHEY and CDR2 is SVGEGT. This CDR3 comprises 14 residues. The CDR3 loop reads CASSYYSDSQPQHF. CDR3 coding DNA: TGTGCCAGCAGTTACTATTCAGATAGTCAACCCCAGCATTTT.

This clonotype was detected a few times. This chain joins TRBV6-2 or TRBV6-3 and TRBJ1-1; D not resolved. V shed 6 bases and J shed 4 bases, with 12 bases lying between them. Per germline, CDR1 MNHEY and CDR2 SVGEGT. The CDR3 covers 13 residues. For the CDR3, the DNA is TGTGCCAGCAGGAATCTGGGTGTCACTGAAGCTTTCTTT. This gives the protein CASRNLGVTEAFF.

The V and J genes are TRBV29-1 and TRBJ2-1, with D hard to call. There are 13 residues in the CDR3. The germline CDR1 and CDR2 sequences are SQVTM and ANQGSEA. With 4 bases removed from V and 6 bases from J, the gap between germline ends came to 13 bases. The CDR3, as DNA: TGCAGCGTTGTCCCAGGAAGTGGCAATGAGCAGTTCTTC. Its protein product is CSVVPGSGNEQFF.

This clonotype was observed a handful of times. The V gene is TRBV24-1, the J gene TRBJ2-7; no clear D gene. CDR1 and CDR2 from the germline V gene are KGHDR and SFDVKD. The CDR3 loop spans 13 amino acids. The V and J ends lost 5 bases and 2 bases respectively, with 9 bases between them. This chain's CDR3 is CATSGETPYEQYF. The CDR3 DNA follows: TGTGCCACCAGTGGGGAAACCCCCTACGAGCAGTACTTC.

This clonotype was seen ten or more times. In nucleotides, the CDR3 is TGTGCCAGCAGGACTCTTTGGACTAGCCGCACAGATACGCAGTATTTT. Protein: CASRTLWTSRTDTQYF. The chain combines TRBV21-1 with TRBJ2-3; no check of the table's D call, TRBD2, against the DNA was made. TRBV21-1 is termed a pseudogene. There are 16 residues in the CDR3.

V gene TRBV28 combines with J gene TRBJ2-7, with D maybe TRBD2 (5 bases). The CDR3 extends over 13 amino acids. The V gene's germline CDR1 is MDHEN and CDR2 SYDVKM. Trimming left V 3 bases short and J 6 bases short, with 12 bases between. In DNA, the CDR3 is TGTGCCAGCAGTTTTCCCCTAGAGGGCGAGCAGTACTTC. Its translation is CASSFPLEGEQYF.